This T cell receptor (beta chain) was profiled in a study of shared clonotypes between healthy human individuals. On the study more broadly: There were three CD4 naive, three CD4 memory, two CD8 naive and one CD8 memory plates per donor. The study's findings and limits: Rarefaction analysis demonstrated incomplete sorted-subset sequencing notwithstanding large depth. Non-shared clonotypes displayed generation probabilities falling below those of clonotypes present in all four donors.

This clone was detected only once. The antigen is undetermined. Germline trimming cut 4 bases from V and 7 bases from J; bases unmatched to any gene: 16. There are 17 residues in the CDR3. CDR1 and CDR2 from the germline V gene are SGHDT and YYEEEE. CD4+ cells underwent separation, giving CD45RA+ naive and CD45RA-negative memory subsets. This table comes from immunoSEQ multiplex PCR, and its TCRdb copy is limited to in-frame clones, with some not included. Among a few hundred thousand clones listed, over 60% were seen once. Sequencing input: memory CD4+ T cells sorted from blood. The subset here: CD45RA-negative fraction. This TCR was sampled from a man aged 25 to 45 in good health. The chain employs TRBV5-6 and TRBJ2-1, with 8 bases identical to TRBD1. For the CDR3, the DNA is TGTGCCAGCAGCCAACTGGGGGACAGGCCTAACAAGAATGAGCAGTTCTTC. Translation: CASSQLGDRPNKNEQFF.